This note documents a single T cell receptor (beta chain) sequence. Its antigen remains unknown. One junction end disagrees with the germline gene, perhaps due to a read error. The entry originates in a study of T cell responses to AZD1222 COVID-19 vaccine. In the study overall: Analyses pooled second doses at about 4 or about 12 weeks. Study outcomes and limitations: Repertoires were sampled only after the peak T cell response.

This CDR3 contains 12 residues. CDR1 and CDR2 (germline): KGHDR, SFDVKD. TCRdb keeps only in-frame clones here, not all; method: immunoSEQ multiplex PCR. The sample includes roughly 100,000 clones, less than 95% of them seen just once. Sequences were derived from peripheral blood, sampled on day 0 of AZD1222 vaccination. The chain uses TRBV24-1 and TRBJ1-2; weak D call: TRBD1 (6 bases). The clonotype originates from an adult in good health. DNA of the CDR3: TGTGCCACCAGTGATAGGACAGATGGGTACACCTTC. It encodes CATSDRTDGYTF.